The subject of this entry is one TCR beta chain. A junction end diverges from the germline sequence, so it may reflect a read error. This entry comes from a study of T cells in Graves' hyperthyroidism and ophthalmopathy. Germline V gene lookup returns CDR1 DFQATT and CDR2 SNEGSKA (reference sequence). This CDR3 comprises 17 residues. Template material for amplifying TCR beta CDR3 regions consisted of RNA transcripts. The HTBI set primed first-round TCR CDR3 RT-PCR. TCRdb independently ran MiXCR on the multiplex PCR reads; one entry per CDR3 protein. The repertoire consists of 500,000 to 650,000 distinct CDR3 sequences, with roughly 18% occurring once and the leading ten covering approximately 18%.

Sample: blood. This sequence was found in a young woman with Graves' ophthalmopathy. V gene TRBV20-1 combines with J gene TRBJ2-5, with TRBD1 matching over 12 bases. The CDR3 here is CSARGTGGAGRQETQYF. The CDR3 coding sequence is TGCAGTGCGAGAGGGACAGGGGGCGCCGGGAGGCAAGAGACCCAGTACTTC.